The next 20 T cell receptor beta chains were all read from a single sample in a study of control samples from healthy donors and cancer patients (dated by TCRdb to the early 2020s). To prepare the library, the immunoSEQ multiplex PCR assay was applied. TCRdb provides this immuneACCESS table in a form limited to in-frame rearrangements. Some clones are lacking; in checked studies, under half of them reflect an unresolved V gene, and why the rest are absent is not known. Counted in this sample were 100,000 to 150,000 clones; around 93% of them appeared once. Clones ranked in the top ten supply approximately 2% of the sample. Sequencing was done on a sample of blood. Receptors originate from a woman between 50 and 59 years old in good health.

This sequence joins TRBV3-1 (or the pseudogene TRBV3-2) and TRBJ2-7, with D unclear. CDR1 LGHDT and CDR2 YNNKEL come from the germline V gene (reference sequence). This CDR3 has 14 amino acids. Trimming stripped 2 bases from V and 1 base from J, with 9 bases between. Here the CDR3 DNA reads TGTGCCAGCAGCCAACCACTGAGTTCCTACGAGCAGTACTTC. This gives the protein CASSQPLSSYEQYF.

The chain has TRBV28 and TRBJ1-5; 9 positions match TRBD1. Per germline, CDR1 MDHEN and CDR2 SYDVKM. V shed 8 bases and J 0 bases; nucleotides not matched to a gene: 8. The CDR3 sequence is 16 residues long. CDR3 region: CASRRKTGGSNQPQHF. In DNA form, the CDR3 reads TGTGCCAGCCGGCGGAAGACAGGGGGTAGCAATCAGCCCCAGCATTTT.

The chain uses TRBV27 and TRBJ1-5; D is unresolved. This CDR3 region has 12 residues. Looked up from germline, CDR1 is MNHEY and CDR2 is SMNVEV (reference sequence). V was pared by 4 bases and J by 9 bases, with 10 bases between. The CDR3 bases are TGTGCCAGCAGTTCCCCACCGGGGCCCCAGCATTTT. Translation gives CASSSPPGPQHF.

CDR3 region: CASSPGDRGYYGYTF. CDR3 nucleotide sequence: TGTGCCAGCAGCCCCGGGGACAGGGGTTACTATGGCTACACCTTC. The genes are TRBV11-2 and TRBJ1-2; TRBD1 matches at 10 bases. The V and J ends lost 5 bases and 3 bases, in that order; junction bases with no gene match: 6. The V gene's germline CDR1 is SGHAT and CDR2 FQNNGV. The CDR3 spans 15 residues.

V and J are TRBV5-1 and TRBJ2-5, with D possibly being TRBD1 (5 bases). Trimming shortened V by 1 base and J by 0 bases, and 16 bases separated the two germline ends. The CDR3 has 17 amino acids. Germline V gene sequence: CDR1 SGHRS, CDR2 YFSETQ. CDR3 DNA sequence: TGCGCCAGCAGCTTGAGTACGGCAGGGAAGTACCAAGAGACCCAGTACTTC. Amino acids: CASSLSTAGKYQETQYF.

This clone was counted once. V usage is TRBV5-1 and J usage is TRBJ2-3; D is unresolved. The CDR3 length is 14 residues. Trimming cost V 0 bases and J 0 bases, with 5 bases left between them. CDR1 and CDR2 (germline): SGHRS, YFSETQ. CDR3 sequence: CASSLEWSTDTQYF. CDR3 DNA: TGCGCCAGCAGCTTGGAGTGGAGCACAGATACGCAGTATTTT.

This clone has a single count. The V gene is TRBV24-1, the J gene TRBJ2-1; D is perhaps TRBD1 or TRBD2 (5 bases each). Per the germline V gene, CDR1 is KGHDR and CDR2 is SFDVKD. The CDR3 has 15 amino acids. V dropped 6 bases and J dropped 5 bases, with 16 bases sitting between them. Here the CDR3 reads CATSKGPEVHNEQFF. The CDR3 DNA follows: TGTGCCACCAGTAAGGGACCCGAAGTTCACAATGAGCAGTTCTTC.

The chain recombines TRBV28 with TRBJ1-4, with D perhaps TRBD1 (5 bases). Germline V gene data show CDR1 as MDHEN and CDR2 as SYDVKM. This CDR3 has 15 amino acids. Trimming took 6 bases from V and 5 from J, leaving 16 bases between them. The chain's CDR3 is CASSQIRDGNEKLFF. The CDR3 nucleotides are TGTGCCAGCAGCCAGATCAGGGACGGGAATGAAAAACTGTTTTTT.

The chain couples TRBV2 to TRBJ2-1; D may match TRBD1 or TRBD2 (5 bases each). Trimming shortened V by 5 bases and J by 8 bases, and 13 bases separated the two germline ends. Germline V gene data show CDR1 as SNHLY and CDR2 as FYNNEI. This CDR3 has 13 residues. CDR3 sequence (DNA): TGTGCCAGCAGTACCGGGACCGGGGATGAGCAGTTCTTC. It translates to CASSTGTGDEQFF.

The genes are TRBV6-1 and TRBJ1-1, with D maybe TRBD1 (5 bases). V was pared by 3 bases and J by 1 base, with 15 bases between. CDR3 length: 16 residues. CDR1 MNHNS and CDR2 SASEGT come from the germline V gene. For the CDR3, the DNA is TGTGCCAGCAGTGACAGGGATCCTATTCCGAACACTGAAGCTTTCTTT. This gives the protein CASSDRDPIPNTEAFF.

In DNA, the CDR3 is TGTGCCAGCAGCGTAGGAAGGGACAGCCTTGATGGGACTGAAGCTTTCTTT. This sequence encodes CASSVGRDSLDGTEAFF. The chain combines TRBV9 with TRBJ1-1; 7 bases are shared with TRBD1. The CDR3 has 17 amino acids. The trim removed 0 bases at V and 5 bases at J, leaving 13 bases unmatched. Germline V CDR1 and CDR2: SGDLS, YYNGEE. The full variable domain, with the rest looked up from reference TRBV9 and TRBJ1-1, is DSGVTQTPKHLITATGQRVTLRCSPRSGDLSVYWYQQSLDQGLQFLIQYYNGEERAKGNILERFSAQQFPDLHSELNLSSLELGDSALYFCASSVGRDSLDGTEAFFGQGTRLTVV.

CDR3 sequence: CASSLLGALNTEAFF. Here the CDR3 DNA reads TGTGCCAGCAGCTTACTAGGGGCCTTGAACACTGAAGCTTTCTTT. The V call is TRBV7-2, the J call TRBJ1-1, with D possibly being TRBD1 (5 bases). In germline, CDR1 is SGHTA, CDR2 FQGNSA. The CDR3 totals 15 residues. The germline V and J ends were trimmed by 2 bases and 0 bases, with 10 bases remaining between them.

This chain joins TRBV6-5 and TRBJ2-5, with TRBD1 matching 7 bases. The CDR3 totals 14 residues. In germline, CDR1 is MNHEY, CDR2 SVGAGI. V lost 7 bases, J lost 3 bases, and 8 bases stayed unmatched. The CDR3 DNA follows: TGTGCCAGCAAACCGCCGGGACAGAAAGAGACCCAGTACTTC. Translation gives CASKPPGQKETQYF.

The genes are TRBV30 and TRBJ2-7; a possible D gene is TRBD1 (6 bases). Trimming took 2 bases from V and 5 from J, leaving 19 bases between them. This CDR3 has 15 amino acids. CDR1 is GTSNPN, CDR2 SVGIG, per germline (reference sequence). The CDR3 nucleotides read TGTGCCTGGAGTTTGGGGACAATCCTTCGCGACGAGCAGTACTTC. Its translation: CAWSLGTILRDEQYF.

CDR3 in DNA: TGTGCCAGCAGCTTAGGGCAGGGGGCATCCGGGGAGCTGTTTTTT. Amino acid sequence: CASSLGQGASGELFF. V and J are TRBV11-3 and TRBJ2-2; 8 bases agree with TRBD1. Trimming at V came to 1 base and at J to 6 bases, leaving 4 bases not matched to a gene. The length of the CDR3 is 15 residues. The germline V gene has CDR1 SGHNT and CDR2 YENEEA.

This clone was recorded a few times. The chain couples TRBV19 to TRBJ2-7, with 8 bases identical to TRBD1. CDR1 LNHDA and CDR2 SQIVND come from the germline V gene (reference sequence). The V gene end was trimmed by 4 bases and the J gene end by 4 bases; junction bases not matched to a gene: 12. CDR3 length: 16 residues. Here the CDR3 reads CASSRGQGTSSYEQYF. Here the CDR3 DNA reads TGTGCCAGTAGTAGAGGACAGGGCACAAGCTCTTACGAGCAGTACTTC.

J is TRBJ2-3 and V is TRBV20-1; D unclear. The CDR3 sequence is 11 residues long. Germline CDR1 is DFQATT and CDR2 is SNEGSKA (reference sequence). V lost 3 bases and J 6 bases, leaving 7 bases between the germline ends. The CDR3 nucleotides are TGCAGTGCTAGCTCTGGGGATACGCAGTATTTT. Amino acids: CSASSGDTQYF.

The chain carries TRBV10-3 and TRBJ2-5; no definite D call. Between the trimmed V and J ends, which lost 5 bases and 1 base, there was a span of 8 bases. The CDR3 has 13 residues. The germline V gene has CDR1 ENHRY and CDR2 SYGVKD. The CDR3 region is CAISTTVQETQYF. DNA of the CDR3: TGTGCCATCAGTACGACGGTCCAAGAGACCCAGTACTTC.

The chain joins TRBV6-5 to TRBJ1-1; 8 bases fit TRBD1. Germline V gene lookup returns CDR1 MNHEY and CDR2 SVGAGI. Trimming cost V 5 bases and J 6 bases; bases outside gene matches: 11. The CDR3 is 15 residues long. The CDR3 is CASSKDREGRAEAFF. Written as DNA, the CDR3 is TGTGCCAGCAGTAAGGACAGGGAGGGTCGAGCTGAAGCTTTCTTT.

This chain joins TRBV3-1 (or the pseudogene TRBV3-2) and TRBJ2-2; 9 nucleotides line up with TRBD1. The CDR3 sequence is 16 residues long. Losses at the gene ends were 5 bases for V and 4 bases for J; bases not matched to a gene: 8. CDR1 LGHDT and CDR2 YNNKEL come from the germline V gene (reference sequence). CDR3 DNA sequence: TGTGCCAGCAGCGGTCACAGGGGGCGCGGCACCGGGGAGCTGTTTTTT. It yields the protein CASSGHRGRGTGELFF.